Listed below are T cell receptor beta chains from one sample, sequenced in a study of regulatory T cells in long-lasting Graves disease. TCRdb used MiXCR to reprocess the multiplex PCR reads, holding one entry per CDR3 protein. The repertoire holds some 220,000 distinct CDR3 sequences, with approximately 19% as singletons. The sample also formed part of further work on T cells in Graves' hyperthyroidism and ophthalmopathy.

The sample was peripheral blood mononuclear cells (PBMCs), taken at new diagnosis, from a patient treated with antithyroid drugs. The source is a woman younger than 45 with Graves disease. The CDR3 runs from the conserved cysteine through the conserved F or W. The order of the fields is V gene, D gene, J gene, clone size, CDR3 protein, CDR3 DNA. The D gene is left open where the match is weak. For some rows the clone size is stated as once, few or many, or as a class when expanded; others skip it.

>TRBV9|TRBD1|TRBJ2-3|many
CASSADRGPDLDTQYF
TGTGCCAGCAGCGCCGACAGGGGACCCGATCTGGATACGCAGTATTTT
>TRBV14|.|TRBJ1-1|.
CVSSQGDYRVRSTEAFF
TGTGTCAGCAGCCAAGGTGATTACAGGGTGAGGAGCACTGAAGCTTTCTTT
>TRBV28|TRBD1|TRBJ2-4|many
CASSSLGQGNIQYF
TGTGCCAGCAGCTCCCTTGGACAGGGAAACATTCAGTACTTC
>TRBV27|.|TRBJ2-1|many
CASSLFPRAPSYNEQFF
TGTGCCAGCAGTTTATTCCCGAGGGCCCCTTCCTACAATGAGCAGTTCTTC
>TRBV24-1|TRBD1|TRBJ1-4|few
CATTQGEKLFF
TGTGCCACCACACAGGGGGAAAAACTGTTTTTT
>TRBV12-3/TRBV12-4|.|TRBJ1-1|.
CASSYRINPHVPAFF
TGTGCCAGCAGTTACAGGATCAACCCTCACGTCCCCGCTTTCTTT
>TRBV7-2|.|TRBJ2-7|many
CASSLGLRRSYEQYF
TGTGCCAGCAGCTTAGGACTTCGAAGGTCCTACGAGCAGTACTTC
>TRBV6-2/TRBV6-3|.|TRBJ1-2|.
CASSYSDGRYGYTF
TGTGCCAGCAGTTACTCCGACGGACGCTATGGCTACACCTTC
>TRBV25-1|TRBD1|TRBJ2-6|.
CASSDARQGQLSSGANVLTF
TGTGCCAGCAGCGACGCCCGACAGGGCCAATTAAGCTCTGGGGCCAACGTCCTGACTTTC
>TRBV12-3/TRBV12-4|TRBD1|TRBJ2-7|many
CASRRDRVYEQYF
TGTGCCAGCAGGAGGGACAGGGTCTACGAGCAGTACTTC
>TRBV10-3|TRBD1|TRBJ2-3|many
CAIRGQGADTQYF
TGTGCCATCAGAGGACAGGGGGCAGATACGCAGTATTTT
>TRBV6-1|.|TRBJ1-2|many
CASTQGKGLDGYTF
TGTGCCAGCACCCAGGGGAAGGGGCTGGATGGCTACACCTTC
>TRBV7-9|.|TRBJ1-5|few
CASSDGLNNQPQHF
TGTGCCAGCAGCGACGGACTGAACAATCAGCCCCAGCATTTT
>TRBV28|.|TRBJ1-2|few
CASSFIGGSYGYTF
TGTGCCAGCAGTTTTATTGGGGGTAGCTATGGCTACACCTTC
>TRBV7-9|.|TRBJ1-6|many
CASRGDAQSSYNSPLHF
TGTGCCAGCAGAGGGGACGCCCAGAGCTCCTATAATTCACCCCTCCACTTT
>TRBV18|.|TRBJ2-7|many
CASSPVGGTDYEQYF
TGTGCCAGCTCACCCGTCGGAGGGACGGACTACGAGCAGTACTTC
>TRBV28|.|TRBJ1-1|many
CASSPNLGLENTEAFF
TGTGCCAGCAGTCCAAACTTGGGACTGGAGAACACTGAAGCTTTCTTT
>TRBV5-6|.|TRBJ2-5|.
CASLGLRRETQYF
TGTGCCAGCTTAGGGCTTAGAAGAGAGACCCAGTACTTC
>TRBV24-1|.|TRBJ1-2|many
CATSDTEQGFPYGYTF
TGTGCCACCAGTGATACTGAACAGGGCTTTCCTTATGGCTACACCTTC
>TRBV20-1|TRBD1|TRBJ2-7|many
CSASGTGSHEQYF
TGCAGTGCTAGCGGGACAGGGTCCCACGAGCAGTACTTC
>TRBV3-1|.|TRBJ1-3|many
CASSQQGITSGNTIYF
TGTGCCAGCAGCCAGCAGGGTATTACCTCTGGAAACACCATATATTTT
>TRBV10-3|TRBD2|TRBJ2-7|.
CAIIGTSGGGEQYF
TGTGCCATCATAGGGACTAGCGGGGGAGGCGAGCAGTACTTC
>TRBV10-3|.|TRBJ2-3|.
CAISESGAPKRVDTQYF
TGTGCCATCAGTGAGTCCGGGGCCCCAAAGCGGGTAGATACGCAGTATTTT
>TRBV18|TRBD1|TRBJ2-7|many
CASSTGGFSYEQYF
TGTGCCAGCTCCACAGGGGGGTTCTCCTACGAGCAGTACTTC
>TRBV20-1|.|TRBJ1-1|many
CSARPNNRISGTEAFF
TGCAGTGCTAGACCGAACAACAGGATCTCGGGAACTGAAGCTTTCTTT
>TRBV6-5|.|TRBJ2-3|many
CASSSTVLDTQYF
TGTGCCAGCAGTTCGACAGTGCTAGATACGCAGTATTTT
>TRBV27|TRBD1|TRBJ1-5|many
CASSPEGGQNNQPQHF
TGTGCCAGCAGCCCCGAGGGGGGACAGAATAATCAGCCCCAGCATTTT
>TRBV20-1|.|TRBJ2-4|.
CSARKGLAKNIQYF
TGCAGTGCTCGAAAAGGGCTAGCCAAAAACATTCAGTACTTC
>TRBV19|TRBD1|TRBJ2-1|many
CASSLDRGMANEQFF
TGTGCCAGTAGCCTCGACAGGGGGATGGCCAATGAGCAGTTCTTC
>TRBV20-1|TRBD1|TRBJ2-5|.
CSASRRGQGPRQETQYF
TGCAGTGCTAGCCGTCGAGGACAGGGGCCTAGGCAAGAGACCCAGTACTTC
>TRBV4-1|.|TRBJ1-1|.
CASRPLGENTEAFF
TGCGCCAGCAGACCCCTGGGGGAAAACACTGAAGCTTTCTTT
>TRBV29-1|.|TRBJ2-1|few
CSVSARSRVDEQFF
TGCAGCGTTTCAGCTAGATCAAGAGTGGATGAGCAGTTCTTC
>TRBV6-2/TRBV6-3|TRBD1|TRBJ2-7|.
CASSVGQGFSPYEQYF
TGTGCAAGCTCAGTGGGACAGGGTTTTTCGCCTTACGAGCAGTACTTC
>TRBV20-1|TRBD1|TRBJ1-5|.
CSAPDRGSNQPQHF
TGCAGTGCCCCCGACAGGGGTAGCAATCAGCCCCAGCATTTT
>TRBV25-1|.|TRBJ2-7|many
CASSVNYEQYF
TGTGCCAGCAGTGTTAACTACGAGCAGTACTTC
>TRBV11-2|TRBD2|TRBJ2-1|many
CASSPRGSLGEQFF
TGTGCCAGCAGCCCACGCGGGAGTCTAGGTGAGCAGTTCTTC
>TRBV10-3|.|TRBJ1-2|many
CAIRNAVVGNYGYTF
TGTGCCATCAGAAACGCCGTTGTCGGTAACTATGGCTACACCTTC
>TRBV20-1|TRBD1|TRBJ1-5|.
CSALGQGDSQPQHF
TGCAGTGCACTCGGACAGGGAGATAGTCAGCCCCAGCATTTT
>TRBV19|TRBD1|TRBJ1-1|many
CASSPGTGRVNTEAFF
TGTGCCAGTAGTCCCGGGACAGGGAGGGTGAACACTGAAGCTTTCTTT
>TRBV12-3/TRBV12-4|.|TRBJ1-1|many
CASSTPGGVSAEAFF
TGTGCCAGCAGTACTCCCGGGGGGGTGAGCGCTGAAGCTTTCTTT
>TRBV15|.|TRBJ2-7|.
CATSPQLGVSYEQYF
TGTGCCACCAGCCCTCAACTGGGGGTCTCCTACGAGCAGTACTTC
>TRBV18|.|TRBJ2-5|many
CASSPPGRKEETQYF
TGTGCCAGCTCACCACCAGGGCGGAAGGAGGAGACCCAGTACTTC
>TRBV14|.|TRBJ1-5|many
CASLLDRNQPQHF
TGTGCCAGCCTCCTGGACAGAAATCAGCCCCAGCATTTT
>TRBV12-3/TRBV12-4|.|TRBJ2-7|many
CASSFSSSYEQYF
TGTGCCAGCAGTTTTTCGAGCTCCTACGAGCAGTACTTC
>TRBV12-3/TRBV12-4|TRBD2|TRBJ2-7|many
CASTQLGGGYEQYF
TGTGCCAGCACCCAACTTGGGGGGGGCTACGAGCAGTACTTC
>TRBV2|TRBD1|TRBJ1-1|many
CASNLRGSGTEAFF
TGTGCCAGCAACCTCAGGGGGTCGGGCACTGAAGCTTTCTTT
>TRBV6-2/TRBV6-3|.|TRBJ2-5|many
CASSLSGTHSIQETQYF
TGTGCCAGCAGTCTTTCGGGGACCCACTCAATCCAAGAGACCCAGTACTTC
>TRBV20-1|.|TRBJ1-2|many
CSATSQPSNYGYTF
TGCAGTGCTACCTCCCAGCCTTCTAACTATGGCTACACCTTC
>TRBV27|TRBD1|TRBJ2-7|.
CASSFDPGQGAQYF
TGTGCCAGCAGTTTCGACCCGGGACAGGGGGCGCAGTACTTC
>TRBV7-9|.|TRBJ2-2|many
CASSPPSGVPARTGELFF
TGTGCCAGCAGCCCCCCAAGTGGGGTTCCCGCGAGAACCGGGGAGCTGTTTTTT
>TRBV19|.|TRBJ2-5|many
CASSIRTDQETQYF
TGTGCCAGTAGTATCAGGACAGACCAAGAGACCCAGTACTTC
>TRBV6-1|TRBD1|TRBJ1-5|many
CASRIQGAPNQPQHF
TGTGCCAGCAGAATACAGGGGGCGCCGAATCAGCCCCAGCATTTT
>TRBV6-2/TRBV6-3|TRBD2|TRBJ2-2|.
CASSYLAGGSNTGELFF
TGTGCCAGCAGTTACCTAGCGGGAGGGTCGAACACCGGGGAGCTGTTTTTT
>TRBV24-1|TRBD1|TRBJ2-7|many
CATEGGQGSYEQYF
TGTGCCACGGAGGGGGGACAGGGATCCTACGAGCAGTACTTC
>TRBV27|.|TRBJ2-1|many
CASGGQGVLNEQFF
TGTGCCAGCGGGGGGCAGGGGGTTCTTAATGAGCAGTTCTTC